The text below deals with one T cell receptor beta chain. The data stem from a study of blood T cell repertoires in COVID-19. Turning to the study itself: Sites in the United States, Italy and Spain provided acute and convalescent COVID-19 samples. Sources were T cells, B-cell-depleted T cells, or PBMCs; the material itself was cDNA or gDNA.

Original methodology: Estimated nucleated cell counts came from reference gene primer amplification. The data were produced by immunoSEQ multiplex PCR, yet TCRdb's version contains in-frame clones alone and is incomplete. For V, J and clone size, that table is used; D and trimming come from the DNA. The sample shows around 120,000 clones, roughly 85% of them seen only once. The TCR originated in a human donor in a cohort sampled during active COVID-19. The sample comprised peripheral blood.

The CDR3 sequence: CASSQEYSGAFNEQFF. For the CDR3, the DNA is TGTGCCAGCAGCCAAGAGTACAGCGGGGCCTTCAATGAGCAGTTCTTC. J is TRBJ2-1 and V is TRBV4-2, with TRBD2 matching over 7 bases. The germline gives CDR1 LGHNA, CDR2 YNFKEQ. The CDR3 is 16 amino acids. V shed 0 bases, J shed 6 bases, and the junction held 8 bases outside the gene matches.